A single sample is the source of the 16 T cell receptor beta chains below, sequenced in a study of T cell responses to AZD1222 COVID-19 vaccine. Sequencing was performed with immunoSEQ multiplex PCR; in TCRdb, only in-frame clones are kept and a portion is missing. The data hold some 200,000 clones, with more than 85% observed a single time. The sample in question was peripheral blood, obtained 28 days after the second AZD1222 dose. These receptors were collected from an adult who received the AZD1222 COVID-19 vaccine.

This clone occurred once. This CDR3 reads CASSFFSGQPSMNTEAFF. CDR3 bases: TGTGCCAGCAGTTTCTTCTCCGGACAGCCATCCATGAACACTGAAGCTTTCTTT. The chain recombines TRBV28 with TRBJ1-1; a weak D match, TRBD1 (6 bases). V was cut by 3 bases and J by 0 bases, with 20 bases left in between. The CDR3 is made up of 18 amino acids. Germline assignment: CDR1 MDHEN and CDR2 SYDVKM.

This chain uses TRBV25-1 with TRBJ1-4; TRBD1 aligns across 11 bases. This CDR3 has 13 residues. With V trimmed by 6 bases and J by 9 bases, 3 bases remained unmatched. Germline CDR1 MGHDK, CDR2 SYGVNS. CDR3 nucleotides: TGTGCCAGCAGGGGACAGGGGGGGCAAAAACTGTTTTTT. This translates into CASRGQGGQKLFF.

This clone is a singleton in its sample. The chain uses TRBV2 and TRBJ1-3; 8 nucleotides match TRBD1. This CDR3 contains 16 residues. V dropped 10 bases and J dropped 1; count of bases not matched to a gene: 12. The V gene's germline CDR1 is SNHLY and CDR2 FYNNEI. This CDR3 is CANFGTGSGSGNTIYF. The CDR3 DNA sequence: TGTGCCAACTTCGGGACAGGCAGCGGGTCTGGAAACACCATATATTTT.

This sequence joins TRBV28 and TRBJ2-1, with a possible D match to TRBD2 (6 bases). Trimming cost V 1 base and J 6 bases, with 16 bases left between them. The CDR3 is 16 residues long. The germline CDR1 and CDR2 sequences are MDHEN and SYDVKM. As DNA, the CDR3 is TGTGCCAGCAGTTTATCCGCGGCGGGAATTTTCAATGAGCAGTTCTTC. It codes for CASSLSAAGIFNEQFF.

This chain links TRBV9 with TRBJ1-2; D possibly corresponds to TRBD1 (5 bases). V gave up 0 bases and J gave up 7 bases, with 10 bases separating them. Germline assignment: CDR1 SGDLS and CDR2 YYNGEE. The CDR3 loop spans 13 amino acids. The CDR3 spells CASSVDRSTGYTF. CDR3 sequence (DNA): TGTGCCAGCAGCGTAGACAGGTCCACTGGCTACACCTTC.

The table lists this clone with a count of one. The chain carries TRBV19 and TRBJ1-1; TRBD1 might be the D (5 bases). Germline CDR1 reads LNHDA; CDR2 reads SQIVND (reference sequence). Trimming took off 9 bases at V and 10 bases at J, with 24 bases between the two ends. The CDR3 has 14 amino acids. CDR3 nucleotides: TGTGCCAGCCCCCCGCCCGGGGCCCGACGGGGAGCTTTCTTT. This codes for CASPPPGARRGAFF.

This clone showed up just once. The V gene is TRBV24-1, the J gene TRBJ1-2; TRBD1 matches at 9 bases. V gave up 4 bases and J gave up 5 bases; unmatched junction bases: 4. Per germline, CDR1 KGHDR and CDR2 SFDVKD. This CDR3 has 14 residues. CDR3 sequence (DNA): TGTGCCACCAGTGAAAGGGACAGGGCTTATGGCTACACCTTC. Translating it yields CATSERDRAYGYTF.

The chain links TRBV28 to TRBJ1-1, with no clear D. The V gene lost 5 bases and the J gene lost 4 bases, with 5 bases spanning the gap. Germline V gene sequence: CDR1 MDHEN, CDR2 SYDVKM. This CDR3 region has 11 residues. The DNA of the CDR3 is TGTGCCAGCAGTCAACTCACTGAAGCTTTCTTT. Its protein product is CASSQLTEAFF.

The rearrangement joins TRBV4-3 to TRBJ1-3, with unresolved D. There are 17 residues in the CDR3. The germline V and J ends were trimmed by 3 bases and 0 bases, with 15 bases remaining between them. CDR1 is LGHNA, CDR2 YSLEER, per germline. The CDR3 loop reads CASSQSRVELSGNTIYF. DNA for the CDR3: TGCGCCAGCAGCCAGTCACGGGTAGAACTCTCTGGAAACACCATATATTTT.

The genes are TRBV5-1 and TRBJ2-3; weak D call: TRBD1 (6 bases). The V and J ends lost 4 bases and 2 bases respectively, with 11 bases between them. CDR1 SGHRS and CDR2 YFSETQ come from the germline V gene. The CDR3 is 14 amino acids. CDR3 protein: CASSIQGVTDTQYF. CDR3 coding DNA: TGCGCCAGCAGCATACAGGGTGTCACAGATACGCAGTATTTT.

This chain connects TRBV2 to TRBJ2-1; TRBD2 matches 7 bases. CDR1 and CDR2 (germline): SNHLY, FYNNEI. CDR3 size: 15 residues. After removal of 7 bases from V and 0 bases from J, the junction contained 6 bases not matched to a gene. In DNA form, the CDR3 reads TGTGCCAGCACTGCGGGAGCGAGCTCCTACAATGAGCAGTTCTTC. Translated, it gives CASTAGASSYNEQFF.

The rearrangement links TRBV30 to TRBJ2-3; 11 nucleotides match TRBD2. Germline CDR1 and CDR2: GTSNPN and SVGIG (reference sequence). The V gene end was trimmed by 2 bases and the J gene end by 2 bases; junction bases not matched to a gene: 6. The CDR3 has 16 amino acids. CDR3 sequence reads: CAWSSLAGGFTDTQYF. CDR3 DNA: TGTGCCTGGAGTTCCTTAGCGGGAGGGTTCACAGATACGCAGTATTTT.

The J gene is TRBJ1-5, the V gene TRBV18; possibly TRBD1 for D (6 bases). Germline CDR1 and CDR2: KGHSH and LQKENI. V was shortened by 4 bases and J by 1 base, with 11 bases between the two germline ends. The CDR3 is made up of 15 amino acids. The CDR3 nucleotides read TGTGCCAGCTCACTCAGGGGTAGGAGCAATCAGCCCCAGCATTTT. This encodes CASSLRGRSNQPQHF. Complete variable domain (other parts from reference TRBV18 and TRBJ1-5): NAGVMQNPRHLVRRRGQEARLRCSPMKGHSHVYWYRQLPEEGLKFMVYLQKENIIDESGMPKERFSAEFPKEGPSILRIQQVVRGDSAAYFCASSLRGRSNQPQHFGDGTRLSIL.

The chain couples TRBV2 to TRBJ2-7; no reliable D call. The CDR3 loop spans 11 amino acids. Trimming removed 6 bases from V and 5 bases from J, with 8 bases in between. Germline CDR1 reads SNHLY; CDR2 reads FYNNEI. CDR3 residues: CASSFPDEQYF. CDR3 bases: TGTGCCAGCAGCTTTCCGGACGAGCAGTACTTC.

This sequence joins TRBV11-3 and TRBJ2-7; D is unclear. Germline assignment: CDR1 SGHNT and CDR2 YENEEA. The CDR3 runs 12 residues. Deletions cut 0 bases from V and 4 bases from J, with 4 bases between. CDR3 nucleotides: TGTGCCAGCAGCTTAGACGCTTACGAGCAGTACTTC. This encodes CASSLDAYEQYF.

This sequence joins TRBV6-1 and TRBJ2-5; TRBD1 matches 7 bases. V lost 4 bases and J lost 2; bases outside the gene matches: 10. This CDR3 spans 16 amino acids. Germline V CDR1 and CDR2: MNHNS, SASEGT. The CDR3 spells CASSVGVGQSQETQYF. Written as DNA, the CDR3 is TGTGCCAGCAGTGTAGGAGTGGGACAGTCACAAGAGACCCAGTACTTC.